The clone carrying this TCR beta chain showed up just a few times. Its cognate antigen is unknown. They built TCR cDNA with 5'RACE template switching, a step that put in a universal primer site and UMIs. TCRdb redid the calling of the 5' RACE reads with MiXCR, one entry per CDR3 protein. This repertoire shows about 320,000 distinct CDR3 sequences, approximately 7% found once; its top ten account for roughly 19%. The ends lost 7 bases at V and 5 bases at J; junction bases unmatched: 9. The CDR3 length is 14 residues. Germline CDR1 MNHNS, CDR2 SASEGT. This sample was included in a study of T cells after yellow fever vaccination. Study observations and caveats: A large majority of primary-vaccination clones showed up again after the booster (approximately 95% CD4, around 85% CD8). Weaker in magnitude, the secondary response showed a faster peak on day 5 versus 15. Shared CD4/CD8 clonotypes were a small share, likely from convergent recombination.

The rearrangement uses TRBV6-1 and TRBJ1-1; the match to TRBD1 covers 8 bases. This receptor was obtained from a man between 18 and 35 years old who received the YFV17D yellow fever vaccine. The sequences come from PBMCs, collected about 49 days after the first yellow fever vaccination. CDR3 bases: TGTGCCAGCAAACCCCAGGGGGCTGGGACTGAAGCTTTCTTT. Its translation: CASKPQGAGTEAFF.